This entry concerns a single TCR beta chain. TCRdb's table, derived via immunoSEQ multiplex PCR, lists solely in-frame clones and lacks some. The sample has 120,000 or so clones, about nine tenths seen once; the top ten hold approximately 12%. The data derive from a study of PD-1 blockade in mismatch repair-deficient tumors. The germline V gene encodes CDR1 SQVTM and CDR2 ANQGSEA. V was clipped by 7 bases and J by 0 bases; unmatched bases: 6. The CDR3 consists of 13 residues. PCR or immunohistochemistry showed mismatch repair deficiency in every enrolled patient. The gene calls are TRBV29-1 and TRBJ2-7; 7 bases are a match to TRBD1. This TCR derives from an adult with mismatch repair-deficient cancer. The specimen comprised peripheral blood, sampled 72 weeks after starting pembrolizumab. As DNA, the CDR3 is TGCAGCGCTCTTGACAGGGTCTCCTACGAGCAGTACTTC. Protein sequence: CSALDRVSYEQYF.